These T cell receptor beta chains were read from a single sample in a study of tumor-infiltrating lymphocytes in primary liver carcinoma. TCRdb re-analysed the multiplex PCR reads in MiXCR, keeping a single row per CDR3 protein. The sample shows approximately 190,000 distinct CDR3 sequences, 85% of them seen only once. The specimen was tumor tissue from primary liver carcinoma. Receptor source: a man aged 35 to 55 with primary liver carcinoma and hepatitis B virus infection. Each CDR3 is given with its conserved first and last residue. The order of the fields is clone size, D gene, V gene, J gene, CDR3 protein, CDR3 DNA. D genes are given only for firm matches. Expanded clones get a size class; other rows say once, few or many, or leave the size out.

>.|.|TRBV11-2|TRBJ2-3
CASNLDTGETSTDTQYF
TGTGCCAGCAACTTAGATACTGGGGAGACTAGCACAGATACGCAGTATTTT
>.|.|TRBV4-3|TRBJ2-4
CASSQDTGTADADYF
TGCGCCAGCAGCCAAGATACGGGGACGGCAGACGCGGACTACTTC
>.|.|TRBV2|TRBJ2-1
CASSVSRGHEQFF
TGTGCCAGCAGTGTTTCGAGGGGACATGAGCAGTTCTTC
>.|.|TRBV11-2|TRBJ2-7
CARSSNRNSFEEYF
TGTGCCAGAAGCTCTAACAGGAACTCCTTCGAGGAGTACTTC
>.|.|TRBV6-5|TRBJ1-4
CVRSPLLGDSGKLFF
TGTGTCAGGAGTCCACTCTTGGGGGATTCTGGAAAACTGTTTTTT
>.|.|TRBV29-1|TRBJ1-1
CSVDKRQLISESIF
TGCAGCGTTGATAAACGCCAGTTAATTTCTGAATCTATCTTT
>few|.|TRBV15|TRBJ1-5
CATSAQANQPQHF
TGTGCCACCAGCGCACAGGCCAATCAGCCCCAGCATTTT
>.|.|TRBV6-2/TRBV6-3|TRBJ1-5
CDNSYSRVPNQPQHF
TGTGACAACAGTTACTCGAGGGTCCCCAATCAGCCCCAGCATTTT
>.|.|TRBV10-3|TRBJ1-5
CAISESGDQSQHF
TGTGCCATCAGTGAGTCGGGGGATCAGTCCCAACATTTT
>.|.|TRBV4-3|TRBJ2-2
CASSQLTTAGEMFF
TGCGCCAGCAGCCAACTTACTACGGCCGGGGAGATGTTTTTT
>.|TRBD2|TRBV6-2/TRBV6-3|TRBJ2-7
CASRTSGISEQYF
TGTGCCAGCAGGACTAGCGGGATCAGTGAGCAGTACTTC
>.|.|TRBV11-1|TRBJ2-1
CASSIRGLRFYNEQFF
TGTGCCAGTAGCATCAGGGGACTCCGATTCTACAATGAGCAGTTCTTC
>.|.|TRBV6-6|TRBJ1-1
CASSTWGTTEAFF
TGTGCCAGTAGCACATGGGGGACTACTGAAGCTTTTTTT
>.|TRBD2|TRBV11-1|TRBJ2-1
CASSTRGLAGDGEQLF
TGTGCCAGCAGCACCCGGGGACTAGCGGGAGACGGGGAGCAGTTATTT
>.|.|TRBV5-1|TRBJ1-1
CACSMTGLNTEAFF
TGTGCCTGCAGCATGACAGGCCTGAACACTGAAGCTTTCTTT
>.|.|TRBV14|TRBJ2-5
CACQVDYQETQYF
TGTGCCTGTCAGGTGGACTACCAAGAGACCCAGTACTTC
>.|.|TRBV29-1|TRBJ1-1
CSGSRGWGTNTEALF
TGCAGCGGGTCACGGGGCTGGGGAACGAACACTGAAGCTCTCTTT
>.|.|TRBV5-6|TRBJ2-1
CASNPRDDLLWNEQFF
TGTGCCAGCAACCCTAGGGACGACCTCTTGTGGAATGAGCAGTTCTTC
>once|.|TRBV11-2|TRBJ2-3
CASNRRSTGSTDTQYF
TGTGCCAGCAACAGAAGAAGTACAGGGAGCACAGATACACAGTATTTT
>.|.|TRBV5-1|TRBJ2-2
CAAARRSNTGELFF
TGCGCAGCAGCTCGGCGTTCAAACACCGGGGAGCTGTTTTTT
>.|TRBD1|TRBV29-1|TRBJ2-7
CSVWTGPFYEQYF
TGCAGCGTCTGGACAGGTCCTTTCTACGAGCAGTACTTC
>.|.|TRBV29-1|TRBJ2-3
CSGNQGSTQYF
TGCAGCGGAAACCAGGGGTCCACACAGTATTTT
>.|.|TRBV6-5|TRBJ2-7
CANSSPGAGYEQYF
TGTGCCAACAGTTCACCGGGCGCGGGCTACGAGCAGTACTTC
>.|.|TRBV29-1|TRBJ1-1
CSVITGDTEAFF
TGCAGCGTGATAACGGGGGACACTGAAGCCTTCTTT
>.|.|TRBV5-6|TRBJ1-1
CGSSFQGLNTEAFF
TGTGGCAGCAGCTTTCAGGGGTTAAACACTGAAGCTTTCTTC
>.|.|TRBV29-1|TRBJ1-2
CSDDRGYGYTF
TGCAGCGACGACAGAGGTTATGGCTACACCTTC
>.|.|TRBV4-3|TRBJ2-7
CASGQGEGEQYF
TGCGCCAGTGGCCAGGGAGAGGGAGAGCAGTACTTC
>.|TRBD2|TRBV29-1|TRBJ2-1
CSVGQAGRFYNEQLF
TGCAGCGTTGGACAAGCGGGAAGGTTCTACAATGAGCAGCTCTTC
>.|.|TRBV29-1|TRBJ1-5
CRVATRSKSQPQHF
TGCAGGGTAGCGACACGGAGTAAAAGTCAGCCCCAGCATTTT
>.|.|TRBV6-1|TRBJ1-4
CASSAYLFGATLTANEKLFF
TGTGCCAGCAGTGCGTATCTTTTCGGGGCAACACTTACTGCTAATGAAAAACTGTTTTTT
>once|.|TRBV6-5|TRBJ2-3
CAGSSLPLSWGTDTQYF
TGTGCCGGCAGCTCACTCCCCCTAAGCTGGGGGACAGATACGCAGTATTTT
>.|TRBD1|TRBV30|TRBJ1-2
CAWTWDRVSYSF
TGCGCCTGGACCTGGGACAGGGTCAGCTACAGCTTC
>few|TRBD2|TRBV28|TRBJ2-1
CASSPRLAGVGEQFF
TGTGCCAGCTCCCCTCGACTAGCGGGAGTTGGTGAGCAGTTCTTC
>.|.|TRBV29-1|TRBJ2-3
CRVSGTRASDTQYF
TGCAGAGTTTCCGGGACAAGGGCATCAGATACGCAGTATTTT
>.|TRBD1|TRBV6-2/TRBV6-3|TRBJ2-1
CAGSYPDRSSYNEQFF
TGTGCCGGCAGTTACCCGGACAGGAGCTCCTACAATGAGCAGTTTTTC
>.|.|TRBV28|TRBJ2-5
CASSGDHLRHTQCF
TGTGCCAGCAGTGGGGACCACCTCAGGCATACCCAGTGCTTC
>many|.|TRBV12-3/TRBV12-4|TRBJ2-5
CASSVNQGTRKETQYF
TGTGCCAGCAGTGTTAATCAGGGGACCCGGAAAGAGACCCAGTACTTC
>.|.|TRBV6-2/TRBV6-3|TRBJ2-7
CASSFAGVYEKYF
TGCGCCAGCAGTTTCGCAGGGGTCTACGAGAAGTACTTC
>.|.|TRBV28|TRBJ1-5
CASSPGDYSNQPQHF
TGCGCGAGCAGCCCAGGGGATTATAGCAATCAGCCCCAGCATTTT
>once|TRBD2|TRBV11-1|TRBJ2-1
CASSLYRSAGGSYIDQFF
TGTGCAAGCAGCTTATACCGCTCCGCGGGAGGGTCCTACATTGATCAGTTCTTC
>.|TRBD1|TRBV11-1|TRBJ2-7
CANRGMRSYEQYF
TGTGCTAACAGGGGGATGCGATCCTACGAGCAGTACTTC
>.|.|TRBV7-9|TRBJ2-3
CASTVFTDTQYF
TGTGCCAGCACCGTGTTCACCGATACGCAGTATTTT
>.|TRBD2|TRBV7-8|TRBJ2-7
CPSSPRTSGNMSSYEQYF
TGTCCCAGCAGCCCTCGGACTAGCGGGAATATGAGCTCCTACGAGCAGTACTTC
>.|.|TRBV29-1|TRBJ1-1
CSVSAWWGMNTEAFF
TGCAGCGTGTCCGCATGGTGGGGTATGAACACTGAAGCTTTCTTT
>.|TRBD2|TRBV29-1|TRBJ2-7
CSVAGTREQYF
TGCAGCGTTGCTGGGACTAGAGAGCAGTATTTC
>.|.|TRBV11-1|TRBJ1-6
CANRRTLVSPLQF
TGTGCCAACAGACGGACACTGGTTTCACCCCTCCAGTTC
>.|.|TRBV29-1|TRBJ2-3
CSVEGGAGITYTRYF
TGTAGCGTTGAGGGTGGGGCCGGCATCACATATACGCGGTATTTT
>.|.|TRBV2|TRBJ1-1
CASTTGTLETEAFF
TGTGCCAGCACCACGGGAACATTGGAGACTGAAGCTTTCTTT
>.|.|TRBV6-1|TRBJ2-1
CASGSGATFSDEQFF
TGTGCCAGCGGATCCGGGGCCACATTTAGCGATGAGCAGTTCTTC
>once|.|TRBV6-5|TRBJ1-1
CESSYNGGTEAFF
TGTGAGAGCAGTTACAATGGGGGCACTGAAGCTTTCTTT
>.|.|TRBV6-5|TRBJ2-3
CASITESGRLDAQYF
TGTGCCAGCATAACAGAATCGGGGAGGTTGGATGCGCAGTATTTT
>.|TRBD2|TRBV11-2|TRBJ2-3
CASSLNHLAEGDTDKQYF
TGTGCCAGCAGCTTAAATCACCTAGCGGAAGGCGATACGGATAAGCAGTATTTT
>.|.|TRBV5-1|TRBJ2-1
CASTLGGDNEPFF
TGCGCCAGCACCTTAGGTGGGGACAATGAGCCGTTCTTC
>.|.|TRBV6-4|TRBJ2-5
CASSDHRDQETQYF
TGTGCCAGCAGTGACCACCGAGACCAAGAGACCCAGTACTTC
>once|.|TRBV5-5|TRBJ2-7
CASNLVYKQYF
TGTGCCAGCAACTTAGTCTACAAGCAGTACTTC
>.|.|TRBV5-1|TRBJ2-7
CASSLNQRRLVGLSYEQYF
TGCGCCAGCAGCTTAAATCAACGGCGGCTAGTGGGCCTCTCCTACGAGCAGTACTTC
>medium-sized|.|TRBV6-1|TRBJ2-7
CASSVGTVGSYEQYF
TGTGCCAGCAGTGTTGGGACGGTGGGCTCCTACGAGCAGTACTTC
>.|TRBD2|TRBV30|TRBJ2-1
CAWSAMTSGLYNEQFF
TGTGCCTGGAGTGCCATGACTAGCGGGCTTTACAATGAGCAGTTCTTC
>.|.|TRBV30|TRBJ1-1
CAWSVWRGGQVTEAFF
TGTGCCTGGAGTGTTTGGAGGGGGGGTCAGGTCACTGAAGCTTTCTTT